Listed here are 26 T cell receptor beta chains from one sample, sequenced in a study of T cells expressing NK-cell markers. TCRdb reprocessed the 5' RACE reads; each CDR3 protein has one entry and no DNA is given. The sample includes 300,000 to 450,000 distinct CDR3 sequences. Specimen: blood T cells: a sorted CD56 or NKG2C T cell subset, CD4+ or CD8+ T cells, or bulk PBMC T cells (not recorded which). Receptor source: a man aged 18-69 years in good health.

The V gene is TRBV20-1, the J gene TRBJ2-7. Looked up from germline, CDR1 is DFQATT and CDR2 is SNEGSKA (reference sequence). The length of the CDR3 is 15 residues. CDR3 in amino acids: CSARGGWGRTYEQYF.

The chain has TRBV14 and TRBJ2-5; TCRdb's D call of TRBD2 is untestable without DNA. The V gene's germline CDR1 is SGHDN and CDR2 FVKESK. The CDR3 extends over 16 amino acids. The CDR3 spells CASSRLRAAYQETQYF.

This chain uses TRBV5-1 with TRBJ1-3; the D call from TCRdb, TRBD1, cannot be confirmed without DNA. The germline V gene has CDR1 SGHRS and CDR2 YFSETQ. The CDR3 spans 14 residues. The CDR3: CASSLGQGGNTIYF. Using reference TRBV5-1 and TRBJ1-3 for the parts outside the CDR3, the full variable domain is KAGVTQTPRYLIKTRGQQVTLSCSPISGHRSVSWYQQTPGQGLQFLFEYFSETQRNKGNFPGRFSGRQFSNSRSEMNVSTLELGDSALYLCASSLGQGGNTIYFGEGSWLTVV.

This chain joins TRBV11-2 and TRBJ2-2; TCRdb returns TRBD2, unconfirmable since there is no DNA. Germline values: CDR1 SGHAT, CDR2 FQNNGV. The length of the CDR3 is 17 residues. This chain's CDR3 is CASSRTSGGSGTGELFF.

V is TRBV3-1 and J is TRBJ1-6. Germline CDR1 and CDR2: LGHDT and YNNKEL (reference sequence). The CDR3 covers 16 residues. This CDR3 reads CASSQDDSSYNSPLHF.

CDR3 protein: CASKPGGETGELFF. The V gene is TRBV6-4, the J gene TRBJ2-2; lacking DNA, the TRBD1 call made by TCRdb goes unchecked. This CDR3 spans 14 amino acids. Germline V gene lookup returns CDR1 MRHNA and CDR2 SNTAGT.

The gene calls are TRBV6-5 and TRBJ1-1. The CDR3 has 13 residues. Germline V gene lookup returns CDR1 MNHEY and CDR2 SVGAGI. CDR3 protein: CASSYSESGEAFF.

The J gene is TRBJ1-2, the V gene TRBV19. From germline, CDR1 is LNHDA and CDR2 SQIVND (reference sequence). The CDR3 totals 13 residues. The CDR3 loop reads CASTALSDYGYTF.

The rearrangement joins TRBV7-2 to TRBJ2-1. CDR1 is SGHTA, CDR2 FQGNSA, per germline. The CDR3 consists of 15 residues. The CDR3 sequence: CASSRDRRSYNEQFF.

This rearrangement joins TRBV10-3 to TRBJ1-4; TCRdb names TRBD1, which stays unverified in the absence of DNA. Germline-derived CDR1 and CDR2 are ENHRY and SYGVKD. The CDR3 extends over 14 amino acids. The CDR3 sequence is CAIGRGQGDEKLFF.

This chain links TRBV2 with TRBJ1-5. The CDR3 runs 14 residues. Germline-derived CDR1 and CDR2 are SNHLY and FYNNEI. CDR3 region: CASSEEIPNQPQHF.

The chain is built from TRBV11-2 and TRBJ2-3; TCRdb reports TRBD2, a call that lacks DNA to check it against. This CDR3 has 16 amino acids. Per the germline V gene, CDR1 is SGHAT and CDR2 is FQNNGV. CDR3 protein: CASSLGWLGDTDTQYF.

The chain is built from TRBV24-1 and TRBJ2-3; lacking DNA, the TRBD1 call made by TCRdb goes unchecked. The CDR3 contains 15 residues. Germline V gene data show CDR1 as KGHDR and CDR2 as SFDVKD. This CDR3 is CATSDFRGATDTQYF.

The CDR3 sequence is CASSYGGASTEAFF. The gene calls are TRBV12-3 or TRBV12-4 and TRBJ1-1; lacking DNA, the TRBD1 call made by TCRdb goes unchecked. CDR3 length: 14 amino acids.

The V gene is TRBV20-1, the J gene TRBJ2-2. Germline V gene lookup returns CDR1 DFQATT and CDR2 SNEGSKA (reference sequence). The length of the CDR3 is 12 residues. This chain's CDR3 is CSGGTNTGELFF.

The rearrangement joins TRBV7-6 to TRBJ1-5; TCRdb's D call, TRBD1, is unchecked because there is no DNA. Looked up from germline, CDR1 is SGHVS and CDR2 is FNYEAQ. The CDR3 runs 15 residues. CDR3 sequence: CASSFVQGKNQPQHF.

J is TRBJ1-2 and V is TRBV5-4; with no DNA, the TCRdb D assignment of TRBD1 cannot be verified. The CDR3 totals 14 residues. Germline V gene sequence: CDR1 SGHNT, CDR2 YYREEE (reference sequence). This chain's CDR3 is CASSPGTALYGYTF.

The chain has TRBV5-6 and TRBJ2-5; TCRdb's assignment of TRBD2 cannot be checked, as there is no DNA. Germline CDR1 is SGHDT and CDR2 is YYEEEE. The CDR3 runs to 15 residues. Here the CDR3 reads CASSLTAGGPETQYF.

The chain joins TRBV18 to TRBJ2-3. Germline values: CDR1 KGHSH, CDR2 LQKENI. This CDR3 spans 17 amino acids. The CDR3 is CASSPGLGSSATDTQYF.

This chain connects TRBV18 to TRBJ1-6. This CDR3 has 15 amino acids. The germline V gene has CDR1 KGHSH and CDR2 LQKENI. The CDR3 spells CASSPTTPYNSPLHF.

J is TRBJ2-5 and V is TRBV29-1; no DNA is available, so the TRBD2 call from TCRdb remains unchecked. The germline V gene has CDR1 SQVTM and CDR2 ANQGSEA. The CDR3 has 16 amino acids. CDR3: CSVLSRASGGKETQYF. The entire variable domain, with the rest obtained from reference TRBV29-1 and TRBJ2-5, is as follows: SAVISQKPSRDICQRGTSLTIQCQVDSQVTMMFWYRQQPGQSLTLIATANQGSEATYESGFVIDKFPISRPNLTFSTLTVSNMSPEDSSIYLCSVLSRASGGKETQYFGPGTRLLVL.

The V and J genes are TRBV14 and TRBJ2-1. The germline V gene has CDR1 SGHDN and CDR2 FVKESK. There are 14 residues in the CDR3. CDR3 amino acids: CASSQDGLNNEQFF.

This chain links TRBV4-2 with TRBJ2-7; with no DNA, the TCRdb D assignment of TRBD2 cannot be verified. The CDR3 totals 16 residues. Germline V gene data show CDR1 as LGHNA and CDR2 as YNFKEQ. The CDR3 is CASSRQDSGAEYEQYF.

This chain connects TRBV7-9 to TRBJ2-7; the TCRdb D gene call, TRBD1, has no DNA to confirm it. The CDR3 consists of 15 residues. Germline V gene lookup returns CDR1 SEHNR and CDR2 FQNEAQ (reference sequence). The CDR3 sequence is CASSLGGAFSDEQYF.

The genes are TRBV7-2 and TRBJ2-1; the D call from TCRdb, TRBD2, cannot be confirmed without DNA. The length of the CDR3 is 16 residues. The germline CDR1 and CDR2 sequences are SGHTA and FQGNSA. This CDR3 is CASSRAGPSSYNEQFF.

The CDR3 reads CASSATGTSHEQYF. The chain links TRBV5-1 to TRBJ2-7; the D gene TCRdb calls, TRBD2, cannot be checked with no DNA. The CDR3 has 14 residues. Per the germline V gene, CDR1 is SGHRS and CDR2 is YFSETQ. The variable domain in full, with the rest retrieved from reference TRBV5-1 and TRBJ2-7, is KAGVTQTPRYLIKTRGQQVTLSCSPISGHRSVSWYQQTPGQGLQFLFEYFSETQRNKGNFPGRFSGRQFSNSRSEMNVSTLELGDSALYLCASSATGTSHEQYFGPGTRLTVT.